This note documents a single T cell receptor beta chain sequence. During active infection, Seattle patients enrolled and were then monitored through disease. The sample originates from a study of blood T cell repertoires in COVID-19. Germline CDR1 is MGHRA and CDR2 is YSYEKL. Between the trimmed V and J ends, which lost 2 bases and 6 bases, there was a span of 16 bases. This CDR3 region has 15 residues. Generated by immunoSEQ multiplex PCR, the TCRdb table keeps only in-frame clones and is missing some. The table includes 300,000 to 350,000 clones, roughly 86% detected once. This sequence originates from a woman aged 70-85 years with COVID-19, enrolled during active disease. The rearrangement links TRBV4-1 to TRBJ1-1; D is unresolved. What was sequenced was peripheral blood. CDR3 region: CASSQPTKNHPEAFF. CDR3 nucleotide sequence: TGCGCCAGCAGCCAACCTACCAAGAACCACCCTGAAGCTTTCTTT.